This T cell receptor (beta chain) was found in a study of human T cells and chemical hapten exposure. TCRdb ran MiXCR on the RACE reads and lists one entry per CDR3 protein. This table holds roughly 50,000 distinct CDR3 sequences, more than 8% found once. Time point specified: pre-sensitization, week 0. Documented treatment: therapeutic diphenylcyclopropenone sensitization with weekly scalp DPC. Trimming took 1 base from V and 8 from J, leaving 11 bases between them. CDR1 is LGHDT, CDR2 YNNKEL, per germline (reference sequence). The CDR3 is 13 residues long. This clonotype was recorded many times. The material was whole blood, obtained in connection with sensitization to the hapten diphenylcyclopropenone (DPC). This chain uses TRBV3-1 with TRBJ1-1; D call uncertain. The TCR originated in a middle-aged man with alopecia areata. Some clones in this sample may be carry-over from other donors' samples. CDR3 residues: CASSQAVEREAFF. CDR3 nucleotides: TGTGCCAGCAGCCAAGCTGTTGAACGCGAAGCTTTCTTT.